Listed below are T cell receptor beta chains from one sample, sequenced in a study of shared clonotypes between healthy human individuals. Clones were read by immunoSEQ multiplex PCR, and TCRdb kept only the in-frame ones, dropping some. The sample carries approximately 1.1 million clones, approximately 80% recorded once. Sequencing was performed on memory CD4+ T cells from PBMCs. These receptors came from a man aged 18 to 29 in good health. Some clones in this sample may be carry-over from other donors' samples. CDR3s include the opening cysteine and the closing phenylalanine or tryptophan. A D gene is named only where the DNA matches it firmly. The size of a clone is reported for some rows only, either as once, few or many, or as a class for expanded clones.

D gene,J gene,V gene,clone size,CDR3 DNA,CDR3 protein
-,TRBJ1-2,TRBV2,-,TGTGCCAGCAGTTGGGGGTTTGTGGGCTACACCTTC,CASSWGFVGYTF
-,TRBJ2-6,TRBV5-4,-,TGTGCCAGCAGCTTGGGAGACGGCTCCCCACCAAACGGGGCCAACGTCCTGACTTTC,CASSLGDGSPPNGANVLTF
-,TRBJ1-5,TRBV19,-,TGTGCCAGTACCTCGTTTATGGGTGGTATTCAGCCCCAGCATTTT,CASTSFMGGIQPQHF
TRBD2,TRBJ2-1,TRBV19,once,TGTGCCAGTAGCCAACTAGCGGGAGGTTACAATGAGCAGTTCTTC,CASSQLAGGYNEQFF
TRBD1,TRBJ2-6,TRBV18,-,TGTGCCAGCTCGAGACAGGGGGCGAACTCTGGGGCCAACGTCCTGACTTTC,CASSRQGANSGANVLTF
-,TRBJ1-3,TRBV7-9,-,TGTGCCAGCAGCGTCCACAGTGGCGTAGGAAACACCATATATTTT,CASSVHSGVGNTIYF
TRBD1,TRBJ1-4,TRBV5-6,-,TGTGCCAGCAACCGTCGACAGGGTGTCGTAGCTGAAAAACTGTTTTTT,CASNRRQGVVAEKLFF
-,TRBJ2-7,TRBV29-1,-,TGCAGCGTTGCAGGGAGCTCCTACGAGCAGTACTTC,CSVAGSSYEQYF
-,TRBJ1-5,TRBV7-8,-,TGTGCCAGCAGCTTAGTTGCCAATCAGCCCCAGCATTTT,CASSLVANQPQHF
-,TRBJ2-1,TRBV5-1,-,TGCGCCAGCAGCCGGGACGCCCGCTACAATGAGCAGTTCTTC,CASSRDARYNEQFF
-,TRBJ2-1,TRBV30,-,TGTGCCTGGAGCACCCCCGACAGGCGGGGTGAGCAGTTCTTC,CAWSTPDRRGEQFF
TRBD2,TRBJ2-5,TRBV5-4,-,TGTGCCAGCAGCTCCGGGACTAGCGTTGGGGAGACCCAGTACTTC,CASSSGTSVGETQYF
-,TRBJ1-1,TRBV6-6,many,TGTGCCAGCAGCACCGGGACACCCACTGAAGCTTTCTTT,CASSTGTPTEAFF
-,TRBJ2-5,TRBV27,-,TGTGCCAGCAGTTACGGACAGACCCAAGAGACCCAGTACTTC,CASSYGQTQETQYF
TRBD2,TRBJ2-7,TRBV5-1,once,TGCGCCAGCAGTATTGGGACGGGAGGCGCCGGGGAGCAGTACTTC,CASSIGTGGAGEQYF
TRBD2,TRBJ2-1,TRBV18,-,TGTGCCAGCTCACCTGGGACTAGCGGGATCGGTGAGCAGTTCTTC,CASSPGTSGIGEQFF
TRBD2,TRBJ2-1,TRBV6-1,few,TGTGCCAGCCGTGCGGGAGGCTTCAGCTCCTACAATGAGCAGTTCTTC,CASRAGGFSSYNEQFF
-,TRBJ1-1,TRBV28,-,TGTGCCAGCAGAATCGGACTATTGAACACTGAAGCTTTCTTT,CASRIGLLNTEAFF
TRBD1,TRBJ2-1,TRBV28,few,TGTGCCAGCAGTTCGACAGGGACAGGGGTTATGGATGAGCAGTTCTTC,CASSSTGTGVMDEQFF
-,TRBJ1-4,TRBV18,-,TGTGCCAGCTCACCGCCGGGGCACCAGGGGGAAAAACTGTTTTTT,CASSPPGHQGEKLFF
-,TRBJ1-2,TRBV4-1,-,TGCGCCAGCAGCCTCACCCAGGGCTACGACTATGGCTACACCTTC,CASSLTQGYDYGYTF
-,TRBJ2-5,TRBV11-2,-,TGTGCCAGCAGCCCGGGTCGGGCCTGGGAGACCCAGTACTTC,CASSPGRAWETQYF
-,TRBJ2-5,TRBV5-5,-,TGTGCCACCACCCCAGCGGGCAACCAAGAGACCCAGTACTTC,CATTPAGNQETQYF
TRBD2,TRBJ2-1,TRBV18,-,TGTGCCAGCTCACCGGGACTAGCGGACCATGAGCAGTTCTTC,CASSPGLADHEQFF
-,TRBJ1-1,TRBV7-2,once,TGTGCCAGCACCCTACAGGTTAACACTGAAGCTTTCTTT,CASTLQVNTEAFF
-,TRBJ1-5,TRBV27,-,TGTGCCAGCAGTTCACAGGGACCCCGAAGCAATCAGCCCCAGCATTTT,CASSSQGPRSNQPQHF
-,TRBJ2-5,TRBV18,-,TGTGCCAGCTCACCTTCGTCATGGGGAGAGACCCAGTACTTC,CASSPSSWGETQYF
-,TRBJ1-4,TRBV9,few,TGTGCCAGCAGCGTAGGATTGGGATTTGAAAAACTGTTTTTT,CASSVGLGFEKLFF
-,TRBJ2-5,TRBV2,-,TGTGCCAGCAGTGAGGGGGCTCTTACCTCGGAGACCCAGTACTTC,CASSEGALTSETQYF
-,TRBJ1-1,TRBV2,-,TGTGCCAGCATCCGAAACACTGAAGCTTTCTTT,CASIRNTEAFF
-,TRBJ1-5,TRBV6-1,many,TGTGCCAGCCACAGGGAGAGCAATCAGCCCCAGCATTTT,CASHRESNQPQHF
-,TRBJ2-7,TRBV7-2,-,TGTGCCAGCAGCTACGGGGGTAACTCCTACGAGCAGTACTTC,CASSYGGNSYEQYF
-,TRBJ2-7,TRBV6-1,-,TGTGCCAGCAGTGCTCGGACCCAAATCAGCCACGAGCAGTACTTC,CASSARTQISHEQYF
TRBD1,TRBJ2-7,TRBV2,-,TGTGCCAGCAGTTACCGACAGGGGGGGACCTACGAGCAGTACTTC,CASSYRQGGTYEQYF
-,TRBJ1-3,TRBV19,-,TGTGCCAGTAGTCTCCGAGCCGCAGGGGTTGGAAACACCATATATTTT,CASSLRAAGVGNTIYF
TRBD1,TRBJ1-5,TRBV30,-,TGTGCCTGGAGAAAGCCGGGACAGGGACGGCAGCCCCAGCATTTT,CAWRKPGQGRQPQHF
-,TRBJ2-7,TRBV27,-,TGTGCCAGACCGATCAGGGCCCCCGGGGGCCACGAGCAGTACTTC,CARPIRAPGGHEQYF
TRBD1,TRBJ1-2,TRBV19,-,TGTGCCAGTAGTAGCCGGGACAGGGGAGGAGGCTACACCTTC,CASSSRDRGGGYTF
-,TRBJ1-4,TRBV7-8,many,TGTGCCAGCAGCGTTCACAGGGTTGAAAAACTGTTTTTT,CASSVHRVEKLFF
-,TRBJ2-3,TRBV2,-,TGTGCCAGCAGTGAGAACAGGGTGACAGATACGCAGTATTTT,CASSENRVTDTQYF
TRBD1,TRBJ1-2,TRBV7-3,-,TGTGCCAGCAGCCAGGGGGCGGGCTATGGCTACACCTTC,CASSQGAGYGYTF
-,TRBJ2-3,TRBV29-1,-,TGCAGCGCCGGCGGCGGTAGCACAGATACGCAGTATTTT,CSAGGGSTDTQYF
-,TRBJ2-7,TRBV15,once,TGTGCCACCAGCAGCCCATTCGGCACAGGGCACTACGAGCAGTACTTC,CATSSPFGTGHYEQYF
TRBD1,TRBJ2-3,TRBV11-3,once,TGTGCCAGCAGCTTGACAGGGCGCACAGATACGCAGTATTTT,CASSLTGRTDTQYF
TRBD1,TRBJ2-5,TRBV27,-,TGTGCCAGCAGTCTACTAGGGGACAGGGGGCGGGAGACCCAGTACTTC,CASSLLGDRGRETQYF
TRBD1,TRBJ2-5,TRBV6-1,once,TGTGCCAGCAGGCTGTACGGGACAGATCAAGAGACCCAGTACTTC,CASRLYGTDQETQYF
TRBD2,TRBJ2-1,TRBV19,-,TGTGCCAGTAGCCGCAGGCCAGCGGGAGGCGGGGATGAGCAGTTCTTC,CASSRRPAGGGDEQFF
TRBD1,TRBJ1-1,TRBV11-2,-,TGTGCCAGCAGCTTAGAAACAGGGGGGTCGGCTTTCTTT,CASSLETGGSAFF
-,TRBJ1-5,TRBV19,-,TGTGCCAGTAGTTTTCAGAGGGGGTTTAATCAGCCCCAGCATTTT,CASSFQRGFNQPQHF
-,TRBJ2-3,TRBV4-3,-,TGCGCCAGCAGCCAAGACTTGCGGAGAACATTCACAGATACGCAGTATTTT,CASSQDLRRTFTDTQYF